This is a list of T cell receptor beta chains from one sample in a study of shared clonotypes between healthy human individuals. Using immunoSEQ multiplex PCR, the repertoire was profiled, and TCRdb retains in-frame clones only, with some absent. The sample gives over 850,000 clones, around 78% of which show up once; approximately 0.52% is in the top ten. Sequences were obtained from memory CD4+ T cells from PBMCs. The source is a man aged 18 to 30 in good health. Some clones in this sample may be carry-over from other donors' samples. The CDR3 runs from the conserved cysteine through the conserved F or W. Fields, in order: J gene, D gene, clone size, V gene, CDR3 DNA, CDR3 protein. The D gene is left open where the match is weak. The size entry is marked missing in some rows and otherwise reads once, few, many or a size class.

TRBJ2-7 NA NA TRBV4-3 TGCGCCAGCAGCCAAGAGCTCTCCCGGCGGTACGAGCAGTACTTC CASSQELSRRYEQYF
TRBJ1-1 NA NA TRBV7-3 TGTGCCAGCAGCTTATCAGGGGCGAACACTGAAGCTTTCTTT CASSLSGANTEAFF
TRBJ1-1 NA NA TRBV2 TGTGCCAGCAGGATAGGGCACACTGAAGCTTTCTTT CASRIGHTEAFF
TRBJ2-1 TRBD2 once TRBV30 TGTGCCTGGAGGGGACTAGCGGGAGGAAACTCCTACAATGAGCAGTTCTTC CAWRGLAGGNSYNEQFF
TRBJ2-5 NA NA TRBV28 TGTGCCAGCAGTTCTAGCGCCCAAGAGACCCAGTACTTC CASSSSAQETQYF
TRBJ2-1 NA few TRBV28 TGTGCCAGCAGACGGGACTCCCCTGAGCAGTTCTTC CASRRDSPEQFF
TRBJ2-5 TRBD2 NA TRBV7-2 TGTGCCAGCAGCATCCGGGCTAGCGGAGGGGAGACCCAGTACTTC CASSIRASGGETQYF
TRBJ1-2 TRBD1 NA TRBV5-1 TGCGCCAGCAGCATGGGACAGGGATTAGGCTACACCTTC CASSMGQGLGYTF
TRBJ2-5 NA NA TRBV9 TGTGCCAGCAGCCGGGATCCACTAGAGACCCAGTACTTC CASSRDPLETQYF
TRBJ2-4 TRBD2 NA TRBV4-1 TGCGCCAGCAGCCAAGACCCCCGTGCTAGCGGGAGTAGGGCCAAAAACATTCAGTACTTC CASSQDPRASGSRAKNIQYF
TRBJ2-4 TRBD2 few TRBV4-3 TGCGCCAGCAGCCACAGCGCGGGGGGCTTTCAGTACTTC CASSHSAGGFQYF
TRBJ1-2 NA NA TRBV4-1 TGCGCCAGCAGCCAAGAGTTTAACGGTCCCGAGAGGGGCTACACCTTC CASSQEFNGPERGYTF
TRBJ2-1 NA NA TRBV7-6 TGTGCCAGCAGCTTAGCGCGAGGCGCCTACAATGAGCAGTTCTTC CASSLARGAYNEQFF
TRBJ1-3 TRBD1 once TRBV27 TGTGCCAGCAGCCTACAGGGGACTGGAAACACCATATATTTT CASSLQGTGNTIYF
TRBJ2-3 NA NA TRBV2 TGTGCCAGCAGCGATACTGGGGTTGGTTATACGCAGTATTTT CASSDTGVGYTQYF
TRBJ2-5 NA NA TRBV18 TGTGCCAGCTCACCACCATCCAGGGGCGAGACCCAGTACTTC CASSPPSRGETQYF
TRBJ1-5 NA NA TRBV7-9 TGTGCCAGCAGCTTATATGAGGGGCCACCTCAGCCCCAGCATTTT CASSLYEGPPQPQHF